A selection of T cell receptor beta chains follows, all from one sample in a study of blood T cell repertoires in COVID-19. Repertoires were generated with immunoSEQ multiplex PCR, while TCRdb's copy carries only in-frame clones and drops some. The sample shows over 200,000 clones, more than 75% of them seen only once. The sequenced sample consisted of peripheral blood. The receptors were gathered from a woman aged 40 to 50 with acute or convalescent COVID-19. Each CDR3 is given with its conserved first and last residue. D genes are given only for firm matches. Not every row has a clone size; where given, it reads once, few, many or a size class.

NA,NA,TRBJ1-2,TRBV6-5,CASSYQGSSNYGYTF,TGTGCCAGCAGTTATCAGGGCTCTTCTAACTATGGCTACACCTTC
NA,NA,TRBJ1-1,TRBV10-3,CAISGTGTEAFF,TGTGCCATCAGTGGAACAGGCACTGAAGCTTTCTTT
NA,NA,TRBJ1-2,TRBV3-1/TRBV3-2,CASSQGASRSGYTF,TGTGCCAGCAGCCAAGGTGCTTCTCGGTCTGGCTACACCTTC
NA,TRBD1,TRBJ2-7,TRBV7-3,CASSLKGDRSPEQYF,TGTGCCAGCAGCTTAAAAGGGGACAGAAGCCCCGAGCAGTACTTC
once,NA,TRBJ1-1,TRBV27,CASSLLGHLNTEAFF,TGTGCCAGCAGTTTATTGGGACACTTGAACACTGAAGCTTTCTTT
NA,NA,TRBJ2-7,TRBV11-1,CASSRTDDYEQYF,TGTGCCAGCAGCCGGACAGACGACTACGAGCAGTACTTC
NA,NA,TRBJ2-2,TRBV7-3,CASSRRGTGELFF,TGTGCCAGCAGTCGAAGGGGGACCGGGGAGCTGTTTTTT
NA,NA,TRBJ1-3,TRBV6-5,CASSYGASERTIYF,TGTGCCAGCAGTTACGGGGCCTCGGAAAGAACCATATATTTT
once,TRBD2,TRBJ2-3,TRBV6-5,CASSRGGFTDTQYF,TGTGCCAGCAGTCGCGGGGGGTTCACAGATACGCAGTATTTT
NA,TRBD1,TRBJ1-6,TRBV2,CASRGQGNSPLHF,TGTGCCAGCAGGGGACAGGGAAATTCACCCCTCCACTTT